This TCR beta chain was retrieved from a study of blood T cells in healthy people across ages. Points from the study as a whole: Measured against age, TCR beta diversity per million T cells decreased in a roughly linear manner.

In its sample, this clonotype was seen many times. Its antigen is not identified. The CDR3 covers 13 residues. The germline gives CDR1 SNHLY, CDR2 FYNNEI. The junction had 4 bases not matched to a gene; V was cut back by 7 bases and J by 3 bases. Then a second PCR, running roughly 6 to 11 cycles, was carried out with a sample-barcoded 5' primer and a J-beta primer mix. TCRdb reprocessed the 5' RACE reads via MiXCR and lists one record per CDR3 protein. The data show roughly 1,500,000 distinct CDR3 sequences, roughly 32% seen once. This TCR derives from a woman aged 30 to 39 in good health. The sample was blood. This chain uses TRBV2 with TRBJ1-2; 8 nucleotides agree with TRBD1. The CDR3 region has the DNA TGTGCCAGCACTAAGGACAGGGACTATGGCTACACCTTC. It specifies CASTKDRDYGYTF.